This T cell receptor (beta chain) was captured in a study of T-cell memory formation after mild COVID-19. The CDR3 runs 13 residues. The V end was cut by 4 bases, the J end by 12 bases, with 20 bases between. CDR1 is SGHRS and CDR2 is YFSETQ in the germline V gene. Using its own MiXCR run on the 5' RACE reads, TCRdb lists one record per CDR3 protein. This sample has fewer than 200,000 distinct CDR3 sequences; 18% occur once, and the top ten carry roughly 3.7%. This chain uses TRBV5-1 with TRBJ2-7; a weak D match, TRBD2 (6 bases). Sequenced input: PBMCs or a T cell subset sorted from them (not recorded which). The receptor's source is a man aged 18 to 29 who had mild COVID-19 (a few samples of this study predate the infection). Cell type and time point are not known. The DNA of the CDR3 is TGCGCCAGCAGCACCCGCTCGGGGGAGCCTTGGTACTTC. As protein: CASSTRSGEPWYF.